These 27 T cell receptor beta chains were all obtained from the same sample, sequenced in a study of blood T cell repertoires in COVID-19. This table comes from immunoSEQ multiplex PCR, and its TCRdb copy is limited to in-frame clones, with some not included. Among just over 95,000 clones listed, around 81% were seen once. The sample consisted of peripheral blood. The receptors derive from a man in his 60s with acute or convalescent COVID-19.

The chain joins TRBV10-2 to TRBJ2-1; 9 bases are shared with TRBD2. With 0 bases clipped from V and 6 bases from J, the junction kept 6 bases outside the gene matches. The CDR3 totals 16 residues. Germline V gene lookup returns CDR1 WSHSY and CDR2 SAAADI. The CDR3 region is CASSESKAGGFNEQFF. The CDR3 DNA sequence: TGCGCCAGCAGTGAGTCAAAAGCGGGGGGCTTCAATGAGCAGTTCTTC.

The chain has TRBV19 and TRBJ1-3, with a weak D call TRBD1 (5 bases). V lost 3 bases and J 0 bases, leaving 15 bases between the germline ends. Per the germline V gene, CDR1 is LNHDA and CDR2 is SQIVND (reference sequence). CDR3 length: 17 amino acids. CDR3 in DNA: TGTGCCAGTAGTATTGGGGCAGCGTTAAGCTCTGGAAACACCATATATTTT. Its protein is CASSIGAALSSGNTIYF. The full variable domain, rest sourced from reference TRBV19 and TRBJ1-3, is DGGITQSPKYLFRKEGQNVTLSCEQNLNHDAMYWYRQDPGQGLRLIYYSQIVNDFQKGDIAEGYSVSREKKESFPLTVTSAQKNPTAFYLCASSIGAALSSGNTIYFGEGSWLTVV.

The CDR3 loop reads CASSQRTSGYNEQFF. CDR3 nucleotides: TGTGCCAGCAGCCAAAGGACTTCTGGGTACAATGAGCAGTTCTTC. The rearrangement links TRBV3-1 (or the pseudogene TRBV3-2) to TRBJ2-1; D is perhaps TRBD2 (5 bases). Germline V gene sequence: CDR1 LGHDT, CDR2 YNNKEL (reference sequence). The CDR3 extends over 15 amino acids. V gave up 2 bases and J gave up 4 bases, with 12 bases separating them.

The J gene is TRBJ2-1, the V gene TRBV5-5; TRBD2 might be the D (6 bases). The germline CDR1 and CDR2 sequences are SGHKS and YYEKEE (reference sequence). V dropped 3 bases and J dropped 5 bases, with 18 bases sitting between them. There are 16 residues in the CDR3. The CDR3 is CASSYEGRLGDNEQFF. In nucleotides, the CDR3 is TGTGCCAGCAGCTACGAAGGGAGGCTCGGGGACAATGAGCAGTTCTTC.

V usage is TRBV6-2 or TRBV6-3 and J usage is TRBJ1-2; D is ambiguous. This CDR3 spans 12 amino acids. Germline V lookup: CDR1 MNHEY, CDR2 SVGEGT. V shed 1 base and J shed 7 bases, with 7 bases lying between them. The CDR3 DNA reads as TGTGCCAGCAGTTACTGGGAGCTTGGCTACACCTTC. Translated: CASSYWELGYTF.

The V and J genes are TRBV5-1 and TRBJ2-3; tentatively, D is TRBD1 (6 bases). Looked up from germline, CDR1 is SGHRS and CDR2 is YFSETQ. This CDR3 region has 14 residues. V dropped 3 bases and J dropped 7 bases, with 15 bases sitting between them. CDR3 nucleotide sequence: TGCGCCAGCAGCTCGAATCAGGGGACAAATACGCAGTATTTT. This translates into CASSSNQGTNTQYF.

V gene TRBV19 combines with J gene TRBJ1-2; D unclear. Trimming left V 0 bases short and J 4 bases short, with 12 bases between. The CDR3 runs 15 residues. CDR1 and CDR2 (germline): LNHDA, SQIVND (reference sequence). The CDR3 DNA reads as TGTGCCAGTAGTATAGATGGCAGGCTTACCTATGGCTACACCTTC. Translating gives CASSIDGRLTYGYTF.

In its sample, this clone was seen a few times. CDR3 DNA sequence: TGTGCCAGCAGCCAATCTGACAGGGGGCTGAATGAGCAGTTCTTC. Translation gives CASSQSDRGLNEQFF. The chain recombines TRBV14 with TRBJ2-1; 10 bases are a match to TRBD1. The CDR3 totals 15 residues. Germline values: CDR1 SGHDN, CDR2 FVKESK. Trimming took 2 bases from V and 7 from J; bases not matched to a gene: 5.

This clone was seen only a few times. This sequence joins TRBV9 and TRBJ2-5; TRBD2 is a possible D gene (6 bases). The CDR3 covers 15 residues. The germline CDR1 and CDR2 sequences are SGDLS and YYNGEE. V gave up 2 bases and J gave up 7 bases, with 18 bases separating them. Here the CDR3 reads CASSVLNGGVGTQYF. In DNA, the CDR3 is TGTGCCAGCAGCGTCCTCAACGGGGGAGTAGGGACCCAGTACTTC.

A word on this clone: One junction end disagrees with the germline gene, perhaps due to a read error. The chain uses TRBV7-7 and TRBJ2-5, with a weak D call TRBD1 (6 bases). The V gene's germline CDR1 is SSHAT and CDR2 FNYEAQ (reference sequence). This CDR3 has 15 residues. CDR3 DNA sequence: TGTGCTAGCAGCCCCCAGGGGTCGTACCAAGAGACCCAGTACTTC. Translating gives CASSPQGSYQETQYF.

This clone has only one observation. The chain combines TRBV19 with TRBJ1-5; tentatively, D is TRBD1 (6 bases). This CDR3 is 17 amino acids long. Trimming took 2 bases from V and 2 from J, leaving 16 bases between them. Germline assignment: CDR1 LNHDA and CDR2 SQIVND (reference sequence). In nucleotides, the CDR3 is TGTGCCAGTAGTATAAAATTAGGGGGTGGAGGCAATCAGCCCCAGCATTTT. Residues: CASSIKLGGGGNQPQHF. The variable domain in full, completed from reference TRBV19 and TRBJ1-5, reads DGGITQSPKYLFRKEGQNVTLSCEQNLNHDAMYWYRQDPGQGLRLIYYSQIVNDFQKGDIAEGYSVSREKKESFPLTVTSAQKNPTAFYLCASSIKLGGGGNQPQHFGDGTRLSIL.

For the CDR3, the DNA is TGTGCCAGCAGTTACTCGGGGGCCTCAGCCTACGAGCAGTACTTC. Translated, it gives CASSYSGASAYEQYF. The chain has TRBV6-5 and TRBJ2-7; TRBD1 is a possible D gene (6 bases). The CDR3 covers 15 residues. The germline V and J ends were trimmed by 0 bases and 2 bases, with 11 bases remaining between them. Germline CDR1 is MNHEY and CDR2 is SVGAGI.

The chain couples TRBV21-1 to TRBJ2-5; TRBD2 is the table's D call, not checked against the DNA. TRBV21-1 is noted as a pseudogene. The CDR3 has 19 amino acids. CDR3 in amino acids: CASSKGIQRGDSLPETQYF. CDR3 nucleotide sequence: TGTGCCAGCAGCAAAGGAATCCAGCGGGGGGACAGCCTTCCAGAGACCCAGTACTTC.

The rearrangement links TRBV4-1 to TRBJ1-1; TRBD1 agrees at 7 bases. Losses at the gene ends were 6 bases for V and 2 bases for J; bases not matched to a gene: 12. The CDR3 is 16 amino acids. Germline V gene sequence: CDR1 MGHRA, CDR2 YSYEKL. This CDR3 is CASSPFDRELNTEAFF. Written as DNA, the CDR3 is TGCGCCAGCAGTCCTTTCGACAGGGAACTTAACACTGAAGCTTTCTTT.

The chain recombines TRBV27 with TRBJ2-7, with a weak D call TRBD2 (6 bases). Germline CDR1 MNHEY, CDR2 SMNVEV (reference sequence). The V end lost 0 bases, the J end lost 3 bases, and 12 bases lay between the germline ends. The CDR3 spans 15 residues. The DNA for the CDR3 is TGTGCCAGCAGTTTATCCGGGGGAGGCCTCTACGAGCAGTACGTC. Its protein product is CASSLSGGGLYEQYV.

The V gene is TRBV6-5, the J gene TRBJ1-1; no definite D call. This CDR3 has 11 amino acids. Per the germline V gene, CDR1 is MNHEY and CDR2 is SVGAGI. Deletions cut 6 bases from V and 3 bases from J, with 5 bases between. CDR3: CASSSYTEAFF. In DNA, the CDR3 is TGTGCCAGCAGCAGTTACACTGAAGCTTTCTTT.

This chain links TRBV6-5 with TRBJ2-1; 11 bases map to TRBD2. This CDR3 spans 15 amino acids. The V gene's germline CDR1 is MNHEY and CDR2 SVGAGI. The V gene end was trimmed by 6 bases and the J gene end by 7 bases; junction bases not matched to a gene: 8. CDR3 region: CASRTGLAALNEQFF. CDR3 in DNA: TGTGCCAGCAGAACGGGACTAGCGGCTCTAAATGAGCAGTTCTTC.

J is TRBJ2-3 and V is TRBV6-1; 12 bases line up with TRBD2. Losses at the gene ends were 3 bases for V and 4 bases for J; bases not matched to a gene: 5. Germline CDR1 reads MNHNS; CDR2 reads SASEGT. This CDR3 contains 16 residues. The CDR3 here is CASSDPSGGASDTQYF. The CDR3 DNA follows: TGTGCCAGCAGTGACCCTAGCGGGGGGGCCTCAGATACGCAGTATTTT.

The chain couples TRBV29-1 to TRBJ2-3; tentative D call: TRBD2 (6 bases). Germline V gene sequence: CDR1 SQVTM, CDR2 ANQGSEA. Trimming stripped 4 bases from V and 6 bases from J, with 17 bases between. The CDR3 length is 14 residues. The CDR3 sequence is CSVGLGGDPDTQYF. The CDR3 DNA reads as TGCAGCGTTGGGTTGGGCGGGGATCCGGATACGCAGTATTTT.

Only a few counts were recorded for this clone. This chain connects TRBV7-8 to TRBJ1-2; D is uncertain. Germline V lookup: CDR1 SGHVS, CDR2 FQNEAQ. The V gene lost 5 bases and the J gene lost 0 bases, with 16 bases spanning the gap. The CDR3 has 16 residues. The DNA of the CDR3 is TGTGCCAGCAGCCCTGGCGGGGTTTTACCTAACTATGGCTACACCTTC. This sequence encodes CASSPGGVLPNYGYTF.

The chain has TRBV30 and TRBJ1-2; 7 bases line up with TRBD1. CDR1 is GTSNPN and CDR2 is SVGIG in the germline V gene (reference sequence). The CDR3 is made up of 16 amino acids. V lost 2 bases and J lost 1; bases outside the gene matches: 10. The DNA of the CDR3 is TGTGCCTGGAGTTCGACAGGGAATAGTTTTAACTATGGCTACACCTTC. It codes for CAWSSTGNSFNYGYTF.

The V gene is TRBV18, the J gene TRBJ1-2; D gene uncertain. The CDR3 spans 13 residues. Trimming shortened V by 5 bases and J by 7 bases, and 14 bases separated the two germline ends. Per germline, CDR1 KGHSH and CDR2 LQKENI. CDR3 bases: TGTGCCAGCTCAGTAACGGGAGTCCGTGGCTACACCTTC. Protein: CASSVTGVRGYTF.

CDR3 DNA: TGTGCCAGCAGTTCTAACAGGGTCCCTAACAATGAGCAGTTCTTC. It is translated as CASSSNRVPNNEQFF. V usage is TRBV27 and J usage is TRBJ2-1, with a weak D call TRBD1 (6 bases). Trimming left V 4 bases short and J 5 bases short, with 15 bases between. The length of the CDR3 is 15 residues. The V gene's germline CDR1 is MNHEY and CDR2 SMNVEV (reference sequence).

The V call is TRBV4-1, the J call TRBJ2-7, with TRBD2 matching over 8 bases. V lost 0 bases, J lost 3 bases, and 7 bases stayed unmatched. Germline CDR1 MGHRA, CDR2 YSYEKL. The CDR3 has 16 residues. CDR3 nucleotide sequence: TGCGCCAGCAGCCAAGAACCCGACGGGGGGGTCTACGAGCAGTACTTC. This codes for CASSQEPDGGVYEQYF.

This clone was observed once. J is TRBJ1-1 and V is TRBV18; TRBD1 matches at 7 bases. V shed 3 bases, J shed 10 bases, and the junction held 20 bases outside the gene matches. The germline CDR1 and CDR2 sequences are KGHSH and LQKENI. This CDR3 contains 17 residues. The CDR3 DNA is TGTGCCAGCTCACCGCCCCGTACGACAGGGAGATCCGCCGCAGCTTTCTTT. Its protein is CASSPPRTTGRSAAAFF.

J is TRBJ2-7 and V is TRBV11-3, with TRBD1 matching over 8 bases. CDR1 SGHNT and CDR2 YENEEA come from the germline V gene. The CDR3 extends over 14 amino acids. V was clipped by 5 bases and J by 8 bases; unmatched bases: 11. As DNA, the CDR3 is TGTGCCAGCAGCAACGGACAGGGCCGAGTACAGCAGTACGTC. Translating it yields CASSNGQGRVQQYV.

This rearrangement joins TRBV7-9 to TRBJ2-3; D gene uncertain. This CDR3 comprises 12 residues. Germline V gives CDR1 SEHNR, CDR2 FQNEAQ (reference sequence). Trimming removed 5 bases from V and 4 bases from J, with 7 bases in between. The CDR3 protein is CASSSQADTQYF. The DNA for the CDR3 is TGTGCCAGCAGCAGTCAGGCAGATACGCAGTATTTT.